This T cell receptor (beta chain) was recorded in a study of T cells after yellow fever vaccination. TCRdb re-called the 5' RACE reads through MiXCR, storing one row per CDR3 protein. The repertoire consists of approximately 110,000 distinct CDR3 sequences, with under 8% occurring once and the leading ten covering approximately 2.7%. Source: CD4+ T cells sorted from PBMCs, taken 10 days after the first yellow fever vaccination. This receptor was taken from a man between 18 and 29 years old who received the YFV17D yellow fever vaccine.

The CDR3 region is CASMEDGTQYF. The CDR3 nucleotides read TGTGCCAGCATGGAAGACGGGACCCAGTACTTC. The chain joins TRBV7-9 to TRBJ2-5, with D uncertain. Germline V gene sequence: CDR1 SEHNR, CDR2 FQNEAQ (reference sequence). The CDR3 has 11 residues. Trimming left V 7 bases short and J 7 bases short, with 10 bases between.